Shown below are 31 T cell receptor beta chains from a single sample sequenced in a study of CD8+CD57+ T cells in acquired aplastic anemia. All sequencing subjects had displayed CD8+CD57+ cell expansion on flow cytometry. The use of genomic DNA as template underpinned the TCR beta VDJ and CDR3 profiling. TCRdb used MiXCR to reprocess the reads, holding one entry per CDR3 protein. The sample yields about 150,000 distinct CDR3 sequences, over 40% seen once. Sequenced: sorted CD4+, CD8+, or CD8+CD57+ T cells (not recorded which) from PBMCs. The origin of the receptors is a human donor with aplastic anemia.

This sequence joins TRBV9 and TRBJ2-6, with 8 bases fitting TRBD1. This CDR3 spans 18 amino acids. Trimming cost V 3 bases and J 3 bases; bases outside gene matches: 11. The germline V gene has CDR1 SGDLS and CDR2 YYNGEE. The CDR3 region is CASSERTGGVFGANVLTF. The CDR3 nucleotides are TGTGCCAGCAGCGAGCGAACAGGGGGAGTATTTGGGGCCAACGTCCTGACTTTC. Full variable domain (missing parts from reference TRBV9 and TRBJ2-6): DSGVTQTPKHLITATGQRVTLRCSPRSGDLSVYWYQQSLDQGLQFLIQYYNGEERAKGNILERFSAQQFPDLHSELNLSSLELGDSALYFCASSERTGGVFGANVLTFGAGSRLTVL.

V and J are TRBV20-1 and TRBJ2-1; 13 nucleotides align to TRBD2. The length of the CDR3 is 15 residues. The germline V gene encodes CDR1 DFQATT and CDR2 SNEGSKA (reference sequence). V was clipped by 6 bases and J by 5 bases; unmatched bases: 7. The CDR3: CSATSGTSGNNEQFF. CDR3 sequence (DNA): TGCAGTGCCACATCCGGGACTAGCGGGAACAATGAGCAGTTCTTC.

The chain recombines TRBV11-1 with TRBJ1-5; no definite D call. This CDR3 is 13 amino acids long. Trimming left V 1 base short and J 4 bases short, with 5 bases between. Per germline, CDR1 SGHAT and CDR2 FQDESV (reference sequence). CDR3 region: CASSLGPNQPQHF. Here the CDR3 DNA reads TGTGCCAGCAGCTTAGGCCCGAATCAGCCCCAGCATTTT. The complete variable domain, with remaining parts taken from reference TRBV11-1 and TRBJ1-5, reads EAEVAQSPRYKITEKSQAVAFWCDPISGHATLYWYRQILGQGPELLVQFQDESVVDDSQLPKDRFSAERLKGVDSTLKIQPAELGDSAMYLCASSLGPNQPQHFGDGTRLSIL.

The J gene is TRBJ2-7, the V gene TRBV20-1; maybe TRBD2 (6 bases). The CDR3 runs to 13 residues. V was pared by 1 base and J by 2 bases, with 9 bases between. CDR1 and CDR2 from the germline V gene are DFQATT and SNEGSKA (reference sequence). The CDR3 DNA is TGCAGTGCTAGAGCCGGAGGGCCCTACGAGCAGTACTTC. It codes for CSARAGGPYEQYF.

This clonotype appeared many times. This sequence joins TRBV25-1 and TRBJ1-3; perhaps TRBD1 as D (6 bases). There are 14 residues in the CDR3. Germline CDR1 is MGHDK and CDR2 is SYGVNS. The V end lost 3 bases, the J end lost 0 bases, and 6 bases lay between the germline ends. Here the CDR3 reads CASSETGSGNTIYF. In DNA form, the CDR3 reads TGTGCCAGCAGTGAGACAGGCTCTGGAAACACCATATATTTT.

The V call is TRBV15, the J call TRBJ2-7, with no clear D. The V gene's germline CDR1 is LNHNV and CDR2 YYDKDF (reference sequence). The V end lost 1 base, the J end lost 6 bases, and 13 bases lay between the germline ends. The CDR3 has 14 residues. In DNA, the CDR3 is TGTGCCACCAGCAGAGGAGGTAGCCCTGGCGAGCAGTACTTC. It translates to CATSRGGSPGEQYF.

The rearrangement joins TRBV7-3 to TRBJ2-3; 10 nucleotides line up with TRBD2. This CDR3 comprises 14 residues. V dropped 4 bases and J dropped 9; count of bases not matched to a gene: 7. In germline, CDR1 is SGHTA, CDR2 FQGTGA. This chain's CDR3 is CASSSTGTSVTQYF. As DNA, the CDR3 is TGTGCCAGCAGCTCCACCGGGACTAGCGTAACGCAGTATTTT.

This clonotype was picked up many times. The gene calls are TRBV3-1 and TRBJ1-1; tentatively, D is TRBD1 (5 bases). Germline values: CDR1 LGHDT, CDR2 YNNKEL (reference sequence). V was pared by 7 bases and J by 2 bases, with 14 bases between. The CDR3 is 14 amino acids. As DNA, the CDR3 is TGTGCCAGCACCCCTCCGAGGGACAACACTGAAGCTTTCTTT. Translation: CASTPPRDNTEAFF.

As regards this clonotype: The CDR3 end shows no conserved phenylalanine or tryptophan, and so a read error is likely. This chain uses TRBV10-1 with TRBJ1-1; D might be TRBD1 (6 bases). The germline CDR1 and CDR2 sequences are WNHNN and SYGVQD (reference sequence). V was clipped by 0 bases and J by 1 base, with 15 bases between them. This CDR3 has 17 residues. The CDR3 DNA follows: TGCGCCAGCAGTGAGTCGCCGGGGGGCCTGCGGAACACTGAAGCTTTCCTT. Translation: CASSESPGGLRNTEAFL.

The chain employs TRBV2 and TRBJ2-1, with D possibly matching TRBD2 (5 bases). The CDR3 extends over 14 amino acids. Per the germline V gene, CDR1 is SNHLY and CDR2 is FYNNEI. Trimming shortened V by 4 bases and J by 9 bases, and 16 bases separated the two germline ends. The CDR3 nucleotides read TGTGCCAGCAGTGCGGGAATCACGAGGGCTGAGCAGTTCTTC. Amino acid sequence: CASSAGITRAEQFF. Full variable domain (remainder filled in from reference TRBV2 and TRBJ2-1): EPEVTQTPSHQVTQMGQEVILRCVPISNHLYFYWYRQILGQKVEFLVSFYNNEISEKSEIFDDQFSVERPDGSNFTLKIRSTKLEDSAMYFCASSAGITRAEQFFGPGTRLTVL.

This clonotype showed up many times. This chain links TRBV3-1 with TRBJ2-7; 9 bases match TRBD2. V was clipped by 0 bases and J by 0 bases; unmatched bases: 6. This CDR3 comprises 17 residues. Germline V gene data show CDR1 as LGHDT and CDR2 as YNNKEL (reference sequence). CDR3 nucleotides: TGTGCCAGCAGCCAAGATGGGGGCGGGAGGGCCTCCTACGAGCAGTACGTC. Protein sequence: CASSQDGGGRASYEQYV.

Only a few counts were recorded for this clonotype. The rearrangement links TRBV24-1 to TRBJ1-5; no clear D. V was trimmed by 6 bases and J by 7 bases, leaving 9 bases between them. The CDR3 length is 12 residues. Germline CDR1 KGHDR, CDR2 SFDVKD. CDR3 nucleotides: TGTGCCACCAGTTCCCCGGGACAGCCCCAGCATTTT. This encodes CATSSPGQPQHF.

J is TRBJ2-1 and V is TRBV10-3; either TRBD1 or TRBD2 may supply D (5 bases each). Germline V gives CDR1 ENHRY, CDR2 SYGVKD. CDR3 length equals 11 residues. The V end lost 2 bases, the J end lost 10 bases, and 6 bases lay between the germline ends. Here the CDR3 DNA reads TGTGCCATCAGTGAGAGGGACGAGCAGTTCTTC. Translation gives CAISERDEQFF.

A note on this clonotype: This clone may be a read error of a much larger clone one base away. J is TRBJ1-1 and V is TRBV6-5, with no clear D. Trimming cost V 2 bases and J 3 bases, with 10 bases left between them. The CDR3 length is 14 residues. Germline CDR1 reads MNHEY; CDR2 reads SVGAGI. CDR3 protein: CASSYVAGYTEAFF. The CDR3, as DNA: TGTGCCAGCAGTTACGTTGCGGGGTACACTGAAGCTTTCTTT.

The J gene is TRBJ2-7, the V gene TRBV2; TRBD2 matches at 8 bases. This CDR3 contains 15 residues. Germline values: CDR1 SNHLY, CDR2 FYNNEI. J was trimmed by 2 bases and V by 6 bases; bases with no gene match: 9. This chain's CDR3 is CASSYTTGGAYEQYF. CDR3 in DNA: TGTGCCAGCAGCTATACTACCGGGGGGGCCTACGAGCAGTACTTC.

This clonotype was seen a handful of times. This sequence joins TRBV19 and TRBJ1-5; tentative D call: TRBD1 (5 bases). The CDR3 is made up of 13 amino acids. Trimming took off 6 bases at V and 7 bases at J, with 13 bases between the two ends. Germline V gene lookup returns CDR1 LNHDA and CDR2 SQIVND (reference sequence). The CDR3 protein is CASRTGGGQPQHF. CDR3 DNA: TGTGCCAGTAGGACGGGGGGAGGACAGCCCCAGCATTTT.

This clonotype was counted ten times or more. The rearrangement links TRBV4-3 to TRBJ2-1; D may be TRBD2 (6 bases). Germline V gene sequence: CDR1 LGHNA, CDR2 YSLEER. The CDR3 covers 14 residues. Trimming took off 8 bases at V and 4 bases at J, with 15 bases between the two ends. The CDR3 region is CASGRERLYNEQFF. The CDR3 region has the DNA TGCGCCAGCGGTCGGGAGAGACTTTACAATGAGCAGTTCTTC.

About this clonotype: The CDR3 does not close with the conserved phenylalanine or tryptophan, likely indicating a read error. V gene TRBV7-6 combines with J gene TRBJ2-3; D not resolved. The DNA end lines up better with TRBJ1-5; the J call may be wrong. Germline CDR1 is SGHVS and CDR2 is FNYEAQ. The CDR3 spans 16 residues. CDR3 nucleotide sequence: TGTGCCAGCAGCTTAAGTAAAGCGGGAGGAACAGATACGCAGCATTCT. Translated, it gives CASSLSKAGGTDTQHS.

CDR3 nucleotides: TGTGCCATCGTCGGGACAGATTACTGCAATCAGCCCCAGCATTTT. It specifies CAIVGTDYCNQPQHF. The chain has TRBV24-1 and TRBJ1-5, with 7 bases matching TRBD1. Trimming cost V 11 bases and J 2 bases; bases outside gene matches: 11. The germline V gene has CDR1 KGHDR and CDR2 SFDVKD. The CDR3 length is 15 residues.

The table lists this clonotype with a few counts. The rearrangement uses TRBV7-2 and TRBJ2-5, with 12 nucleotides matching TRBD1. The germline gives CDR1 SGHTA, CDR2 FQGNSA. V dropped 6 bases and J dropped 7; count of bases not matched to a gene: 6. This CDR3 spans 14 amino acids. The CDR3 bases are TGTGCCAGCAGTCGGGACAGGGGGCAGGGGACCCAGTACTTC. The encoded protein is CASSRDRGQGTQYF.

This rearrangement joins TRBV15 to TRBJ1-5, with D unclear. This CDR3 contains 14 residues. Trimming took 3 bases from V and 1 from J, leaving 7 bases between them. Germline CDR1 and CDR2: LNHNV and YYDKDF (reference sequence). The CDR3 reads CATSSPDSNQPQHF. The CDR3 DNA reads as TGTGCCACCAGCAGCCCCGACAGCAATCAGCCCCAGCATTTT.

The chain recombines TRBV29-1 with TRBJ1-1, with 8 bases lining up with TRBD1. The CDR3 extends over 14 amino acids. The V and J ends lost 6 bases and 1 base, in that order; junction bases with no gene match: 7. Germline V gives CDR1 SQVTM, CDR2 ANQGSEA. DNA for the CDR3: TGCAGCGTCATGCGACAGGGGAAGAACACTGAAGCTTTCTTT. It is translated as CSVMRQGKNTEAFF. Full variable domain (outside the CDR3, taken from reference TRBV29-1 and TRBJ1-1): SAVISQKPSRDICQRGTSLTIQCQVDSQVTMMFWYRQQPGQSLTLIATANQGSEATYESGFVIDKFPISRPNLTFSTLTVSNMSPEDSSIYLCSVMRQGKNTEAFFGQGTRLTVV.

A word on this clonotype: This may be a read error: a much more frequent sequence differs by one nucleotide. The conserved phenylalanine or tryptophan normally closing the CDR3 is absent here, so this likely arose from a read error. The gene calls are TRBV7-4 and TRBJ2-2, with TRBD1 matching over 8 bases. The V gene's germline CDR1 is SGHVT and CDR2 SQSDAQ. Germline trimming cut 5 bases from V and 5 bases from J; bases unmatched to any gene: 13. This CDR3 is built from 17 residues. CDR3 DNA sequence: TGTGCCAGCAGCGTCTCGGACAGGGTTGGTATAACCGGGGAGCTGTTTCTT. Translation: CASSVSDRVGITGELFL.

This chain uses TRBV7-2 with TRBJ2-7; D is uncertain. Germline V gene data show CDR1 as SGHTA and CDR2 as FQGNSA. The CDR3 runs to 12 residues. The V end lost 5 bases, the J end lost 0 bases, and 5 bases lay between the germline ends. The CDR3 spells CASSQRSYEQYF. The CDR3 coding sequence is TGTGCCAGCAGCCAGCGCTCCTACGAGCAGTACTTC.

This clonotype was counted ten times or more. The chain uses TRBV7-9 and TRBJ2-7; D possibly corresponds to TRBD1 (5 bases). The CDR3 contains 14 residues. Trimming shortened V by 4 bases and J by 4 bases, and 14 bases separated the two germline ends. Germline loops: CDR1 SEHNR, CDR2 FQNEAQ (reference sequence). This CDR3 is CASSSLTDIYEQYF. DNA for the CDR3: TGTGCCAGCAGCTCCTTGACAGATATATACGAGCAGTACTTC.

The CDR3 is CASSQIDGTVTYEQYF. CDR3 coding DNA: TGTGCCAGCAGCCAAATTGACGGGACAGTTACCTACGAGCAGTACTTC. This sequence joins TRBV6-1 and TRBJ2-7, with 7 nucleotides matching TRBD1. J was trimmed by 2 bases and V by 6 bases; bases with no gene match: 13. The CDR3 has 16 amino acids. Per germline, CDR1 MNHNS and CDR2 SASEGT.

This clonotype occurred a few times. This sequence may be a read error, since a much larger clone differs from it by one base. The rearrangement uses TRBV9 and TRBJ1-1; a weak D match, TRBD1 (5 bases). The CDR3 contains 15 residues. V was trimmed by 3 bases and J by 2 bases, leaving 14 bases between them. Germline V gives CDR1 SGDLS, CDR2 YYNGEE. DNA of the CDR3: TGTGCCAGCAGCGGGGGGGGGAGCGCTAACACTGAAGCTTTCTTT. Residues: CASSGGGSANTEAFF.

This clonotype was seen ten or more times. The V and J genes are TRBV25-1 and TRBJ2-5; the match to TRBD2 covers 7 bases. The CDR3 totals 15 residues. CDR1 and CDR2 from the germline V gene are MGHDK and SYGVNS. The J segment lost 3 bases and the V segment lost 4 bases, leaving 8 bases of the junction unmatched. CDR3 residues: CASSAMGGGEETQYF. The CDR3 DNA reads as TGTGCCAGCAGTGCAATGGGGGGGGGTGAAGAGACCCAGTACTTC.

The table lists this clonotype with many counts. J is TRBJ2-5 and V is TRBV6-1, with 10 bases lining up with TRBD2. Per germline, CDR1 MNHNS and CDR2 SASEGT. CDR3 length: 14 residues. The V and J ends lost 6 bases and 4 bases, in that order; junction bases with no gene match: 5. CDR3 nucleotides: TGTGCCAGCAGAGCGGGGGGGCGGATAGAGACCCAGTACTTC. Translating it yields CASRAGGRIETQYF.

This rearrangement joins TRBV29-1 to TRBJ2-7; D unresolved. Germline V lookup: CDR1 SQVTM, CDR2 ANQGSEA. V was shortened by 4 bases and J by 2 bases, with 15 bases between the two germline ends. The CDR3 is made up of 14 amino acids. This chain's CDR3 is CSVGRASSTYEQYF. The DNA for the CDR3 is TGCAGCGTTGGAAGGGCCAGTTCTACCTACGAGCAGTACTTC.

This clonotype was counted many times. V is TRBV6-2 or TRBV6-3 and J is TRBJ2-7; 10 nucleotides align to TRBD2. Trimming at V came to 5 bases and at J to 7 bases, leaving 11 bases not matched to a gene. CDR1 and CDR2 from the germline V gene are MNHEY and SVGEGT. The CDR3 extends over 15 amino acids. Here the CDR3 DNA reads TGTGCCAGCAGTCCCGGGACTAGCGCCTCTGGTGAGCAGTACGTC. Translation: CASSPGTSASGEQYV.